The entry below gives a single TCR beta chain sequence along with its context. Its matching antigen is unknown. This record comes from a study of blood T cells in healthy people across ages. Findings and caveats of the study: A roughly linear age-dependent decrease characterized TCR beta diversity per million T cells. Versus aged donors, long-lived donors had higher diversity and more naive CD4+ cells.

Alongside a J-beta primer mix, a sample-barcoded 5' primer served in a second PCR lasting roughly 7 to 11 cycles. TCRdb itself ran the 5' RACE reads through MiXCR, one entry per CDR3 protein. The sample shows 1.5 million to 2 million distinct CDR3 sequences, about 50% of them seen only once. The germline gives CDR1 DFQATT, CDR2 SNEGSKA (reference sequence). V lost 3 bases, J lost 12 bases, and 13 bases stayed unmatched. This CDR3 region has 15 residues. This sequence was found in a woman in her thirties or forties in good health. Sequenced sample: blood. The chain recombines TRBV20-1 with TRBJ2-1, with 11 positions matching TRBD2. The CDR3 loop reads CSASSASGGFGGQFF. The CDR3, as DNA: TGCAGTGCTAGTTCGGCTAGCGGGGGGTTCGGTGGGCAGTTCTTC.